This entry describes one T cell receptor (beta chain). The CDR3 has 16 residues. Germline loops: CDR1 MNHEY, CDR2 SMNVEV (reference sequence). V shed 5 bases and J shed 1 base, with 17 bases lying between them. Sample-barcoded 5' priming and a J-beta primer mix drove a second PCR of about 7 to 11 cycles. TCRdb fed the 5' RACE reads into MiXCR, producing one record per CDR3 protein. The sample includes over 600,000 distinct CDR3 sequences, about 45% of them seen just once. This entry belongs to a study of blood T cells in healthy people across ages. This rearrangement joins TRBV27 to TRBJ2-5; TRBD1 is a possible D gene (6 bases). This TCR was recovered from a man aged 80 or over in good health. Sequencing input: blood. CDR3 in DNA: TGTGCCAGCAGTCATATGGCAGGGGTCGGCCAAGAGACCCAGTACTTC. The encoded protein is CASSHMAGVGQETQYF.